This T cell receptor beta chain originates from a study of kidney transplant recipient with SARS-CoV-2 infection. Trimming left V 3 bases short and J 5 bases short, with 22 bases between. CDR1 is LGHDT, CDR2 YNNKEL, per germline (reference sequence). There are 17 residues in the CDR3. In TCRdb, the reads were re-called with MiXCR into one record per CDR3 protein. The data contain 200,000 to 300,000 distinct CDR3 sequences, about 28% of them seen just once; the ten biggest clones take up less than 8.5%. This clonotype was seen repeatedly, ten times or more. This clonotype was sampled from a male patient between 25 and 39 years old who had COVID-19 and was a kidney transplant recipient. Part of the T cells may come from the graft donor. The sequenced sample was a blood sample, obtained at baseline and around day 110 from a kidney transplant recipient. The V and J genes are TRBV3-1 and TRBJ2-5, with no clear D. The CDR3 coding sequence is TGTGCCAGCAGCCAGGAAAGTCCCATTTCTTTCTCTGAGACCCAGTACTTC. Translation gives CASSQESPISFSETQYF.